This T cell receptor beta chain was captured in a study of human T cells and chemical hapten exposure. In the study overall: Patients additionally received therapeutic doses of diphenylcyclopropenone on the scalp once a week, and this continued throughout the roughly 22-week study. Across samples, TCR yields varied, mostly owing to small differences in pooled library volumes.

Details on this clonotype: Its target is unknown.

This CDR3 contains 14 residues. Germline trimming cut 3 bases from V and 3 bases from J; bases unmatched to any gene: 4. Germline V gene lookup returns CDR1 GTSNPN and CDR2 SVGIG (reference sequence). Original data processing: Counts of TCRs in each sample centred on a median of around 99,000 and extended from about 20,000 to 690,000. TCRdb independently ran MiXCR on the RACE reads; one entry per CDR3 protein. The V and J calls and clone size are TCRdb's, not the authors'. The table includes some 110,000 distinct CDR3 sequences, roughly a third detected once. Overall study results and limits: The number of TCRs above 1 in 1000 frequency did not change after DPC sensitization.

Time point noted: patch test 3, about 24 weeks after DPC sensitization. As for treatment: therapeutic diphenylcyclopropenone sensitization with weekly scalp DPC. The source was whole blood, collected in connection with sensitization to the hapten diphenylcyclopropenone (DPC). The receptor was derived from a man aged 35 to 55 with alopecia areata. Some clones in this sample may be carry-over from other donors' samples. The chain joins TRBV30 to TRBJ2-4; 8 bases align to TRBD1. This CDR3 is CAWRMTGVKNIQYF. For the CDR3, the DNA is TGTGCCTGGAGGATGACAGGGGTCAAAAACATTCAGTACTTC.